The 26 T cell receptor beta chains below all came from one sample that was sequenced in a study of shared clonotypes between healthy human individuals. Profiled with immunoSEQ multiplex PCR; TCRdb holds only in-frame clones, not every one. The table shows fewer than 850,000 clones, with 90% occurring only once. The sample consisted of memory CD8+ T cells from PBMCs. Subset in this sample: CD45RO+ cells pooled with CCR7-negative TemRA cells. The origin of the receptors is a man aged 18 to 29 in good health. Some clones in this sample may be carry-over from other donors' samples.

The CDR3 is CASRRLAGAVETQYF. The CDR3 DNA is TGTGCCAGCAGGCGACTAGCGGGAGCTGTAGAGACCCAGTACTTC. The chain joins TRBV6-1 to TRBJ2-5; 12 nucleotides agree with TRBD2. In germline, CDR1 is MNHNS, CDR2 SASEGT. The CDR3 covers 15 residues. Germline trimming cut 6 bases from V and 4 bases from J; bases unmatched to any gene: 6.

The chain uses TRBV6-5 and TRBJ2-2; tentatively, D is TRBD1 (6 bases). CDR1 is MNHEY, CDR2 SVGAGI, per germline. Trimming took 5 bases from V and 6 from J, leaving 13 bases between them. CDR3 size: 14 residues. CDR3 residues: CASSPNRVAGELFF. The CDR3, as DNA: TGTGCCAGCAGTCCGAACAGGGTTGCCGGGGAGCTGTTTTTT.

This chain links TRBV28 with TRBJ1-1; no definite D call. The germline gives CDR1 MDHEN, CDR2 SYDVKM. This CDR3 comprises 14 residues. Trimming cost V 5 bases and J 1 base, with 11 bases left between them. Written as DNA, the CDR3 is TGTGCCAGCAGTCCCCTTTGGGGGAACACTGAAGCTTTCTTT. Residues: CASSPLWGNTEAFF.

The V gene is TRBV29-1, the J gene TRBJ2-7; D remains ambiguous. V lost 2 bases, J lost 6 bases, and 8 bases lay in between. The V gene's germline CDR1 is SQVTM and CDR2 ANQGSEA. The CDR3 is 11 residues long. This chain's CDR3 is CSVEKGPEQYF. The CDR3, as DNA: TGCAGCGTTGAAAAAGGGCCCGAGCAGTACTTC.

CDR3 DNA: TGTGCCAGCAGTGTAGGACAGGGGGGAGATCAGCCCCAGCATTTT. This codes for CASSVGQGGDQPQHF. V and J are TRBV25-1 and TRBJ1-5; 10 bases align to TRBD1. The CDR3 is 15 amino acids. Germline lookup yields CDR1 MGHDK and CDR2 SYGVNS. The trim removed 4 bases at V and 5 bases at J, leaving 5 bases unmatched.

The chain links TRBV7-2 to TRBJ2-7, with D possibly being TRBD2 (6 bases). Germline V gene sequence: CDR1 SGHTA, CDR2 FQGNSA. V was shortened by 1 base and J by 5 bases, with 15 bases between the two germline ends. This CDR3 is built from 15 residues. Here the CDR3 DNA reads TGTGCCAGCAGCTTAGACGCGGGCGCGGGAAACGAGCAGTACTTC. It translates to CASSLDAGAGNEQYF.

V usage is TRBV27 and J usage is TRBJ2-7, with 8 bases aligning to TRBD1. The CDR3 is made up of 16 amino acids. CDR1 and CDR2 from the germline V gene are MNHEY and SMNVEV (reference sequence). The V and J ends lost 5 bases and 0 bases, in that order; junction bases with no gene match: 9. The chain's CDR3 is CASSEGAGTGSYEQYF. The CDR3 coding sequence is TGTGCCAGCAGTGAAGGGGCCGGGACAGGCTCCTACGAGCAGTACTTC.

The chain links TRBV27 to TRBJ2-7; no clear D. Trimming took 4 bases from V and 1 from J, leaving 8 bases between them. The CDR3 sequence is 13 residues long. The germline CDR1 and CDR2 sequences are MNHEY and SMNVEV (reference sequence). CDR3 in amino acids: CASSSTLSYEQYF. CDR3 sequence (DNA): TGTGCCAGCAGTTCCACGCTGTCCTACGAGCAGTACTTC.

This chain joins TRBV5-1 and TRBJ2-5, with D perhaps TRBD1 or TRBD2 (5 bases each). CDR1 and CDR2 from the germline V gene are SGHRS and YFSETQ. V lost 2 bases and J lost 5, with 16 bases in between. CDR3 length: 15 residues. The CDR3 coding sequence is TGCGCCAGCAGCTTTTCGGGACCCCTGGGGGAGACCCAGTACTTC. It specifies CASSFSGPLGETQYF.

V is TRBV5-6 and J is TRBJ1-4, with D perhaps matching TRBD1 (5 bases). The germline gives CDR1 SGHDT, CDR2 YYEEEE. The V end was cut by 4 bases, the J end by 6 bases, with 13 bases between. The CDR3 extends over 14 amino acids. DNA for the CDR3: TGTGCCAGCAGCCTCCTTACAGGATATGAAAAACTGTTTTTT. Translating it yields CASSLLTGYEKLFF.

CDR3 region: CASSPRGQGYYGYTF. CDR3 sequence (DNA): TGTGCCAGCAGTCCTAGGGGACAGGGGTACTATGGCTACACCTTC. The chain links TRBV27 to TRBJ1-2; 10 nucleotides agree with TRBD1. Germline V lookup: CDR1 MNHEY, CDR2 SMNVEV (reference sequence). The CDR3 has 15 residues. Trimming cost V 5 bases and J 3 bases; bases outside gene matches: 6.

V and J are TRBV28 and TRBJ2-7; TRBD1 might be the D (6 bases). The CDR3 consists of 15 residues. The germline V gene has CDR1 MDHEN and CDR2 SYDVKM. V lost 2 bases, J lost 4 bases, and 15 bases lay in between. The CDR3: CASSLTPTGIYEQYF. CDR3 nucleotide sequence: TGTGCCAGCAGTTTAACCCCGACAGGAATATACGAGCAGTACTTC.

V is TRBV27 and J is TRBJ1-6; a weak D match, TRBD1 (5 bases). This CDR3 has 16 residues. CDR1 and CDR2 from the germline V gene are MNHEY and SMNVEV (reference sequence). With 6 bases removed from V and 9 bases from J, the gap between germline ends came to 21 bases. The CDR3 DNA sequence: TGTGCCAGCAGCTCGCCGCTCAGGGCCCGGGGTTCACCCCTCCACTTT. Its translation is CASSSPLRARGSPLHF.

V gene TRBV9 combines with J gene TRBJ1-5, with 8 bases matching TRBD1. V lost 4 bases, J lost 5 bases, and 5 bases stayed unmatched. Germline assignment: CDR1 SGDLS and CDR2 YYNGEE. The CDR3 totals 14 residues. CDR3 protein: CASSPGQGDQPQHF. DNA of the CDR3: TGTGCCAGCAGCCCAGGACAGGGCGATCAGCCCCAGCATTTT.

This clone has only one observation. The CDR3 loop reads CASSFTWERDNEQFF. CDR3 nucleotides: TGTGCCAGCAGCTTTACCTGGGAGAGGGACAATGAGCAGTTCTTC. V usage is TRBV5-6 and J usage is TRBJ2-1; tentatively, D is TRBD2 (5 bases). This CDR3 region has 15 residues. Trimming took off 2 bases at V and 5 bases at J, with 14 bases between the two ends. CDR1 is SGHDT, CDR2 YYEEEE, per germline.

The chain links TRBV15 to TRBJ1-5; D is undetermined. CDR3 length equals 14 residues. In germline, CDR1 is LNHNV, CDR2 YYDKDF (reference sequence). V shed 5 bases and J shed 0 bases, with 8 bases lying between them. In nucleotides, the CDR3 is TGTGCCACCAGCCCGCAGAATAGCAATCAGCCCCAGCATTTT. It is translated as CATSPQNSNQPQHF. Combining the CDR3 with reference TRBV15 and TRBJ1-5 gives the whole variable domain DAMVIQNPRYQVTQFGKPVTLSCSQTLNHNVMYWYQQKSSQAPKLLFHYYDKDFNNEADTPDNFQSRRPNTSFCFLDIRSPGLGDTAMYLCATSPQNSNQPQHFGDGTRLSIL.

This chain's CDR3 is CASSQSPYNEQFF. CDR3 sequence (DNA): TGTGCCAGCAGTCAGTCACCTTACAATGAGCAGTTCTTC. The chain has TRBV27 and TRBJ2-1; unclear D gene. This CDR3 is 13 amino acids long. The V and J ends lost 5 bases and 4 bases respectively, with 9 bases between them. Germline lookup yields CDR1 MNHEY and CDR2 SMNVEV (reference sequence).

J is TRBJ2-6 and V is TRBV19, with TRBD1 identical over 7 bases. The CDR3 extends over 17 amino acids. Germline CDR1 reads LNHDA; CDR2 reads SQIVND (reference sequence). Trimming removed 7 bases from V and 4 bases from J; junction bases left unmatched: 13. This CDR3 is CASINPPDRAGANVLTF. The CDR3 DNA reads TGTGCCAGTATCAACCCCCCCGACAGGGCGGGGGCCAACGTCCTGACTTTC.

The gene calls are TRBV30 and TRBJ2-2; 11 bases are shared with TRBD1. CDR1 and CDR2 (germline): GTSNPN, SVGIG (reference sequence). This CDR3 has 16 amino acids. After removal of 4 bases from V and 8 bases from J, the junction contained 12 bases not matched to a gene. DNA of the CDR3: TGTGCCTGGACCTACTACGGACAGGGGGCTTGGGGGGAGCTGTTTTTT. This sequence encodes CAWTYYGQGAWGELFF.

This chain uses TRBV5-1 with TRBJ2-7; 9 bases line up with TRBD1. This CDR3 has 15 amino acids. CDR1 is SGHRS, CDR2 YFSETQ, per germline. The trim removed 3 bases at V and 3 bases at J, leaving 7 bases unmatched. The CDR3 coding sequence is TGCGCCAGCAGCTCCCCGGGACAGGGATTCTACGAGCAGTACTTC. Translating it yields CASSSPGQGFYEQYF.

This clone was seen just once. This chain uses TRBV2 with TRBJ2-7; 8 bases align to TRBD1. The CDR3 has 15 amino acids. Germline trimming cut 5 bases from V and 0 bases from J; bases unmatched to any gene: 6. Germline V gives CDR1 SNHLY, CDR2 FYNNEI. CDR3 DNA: TGTGCCAGCAGTTCCACAGGGGGTGGCTCCTACGAGCAGTACTTC. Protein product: CASSSTGGGSYEQYF.

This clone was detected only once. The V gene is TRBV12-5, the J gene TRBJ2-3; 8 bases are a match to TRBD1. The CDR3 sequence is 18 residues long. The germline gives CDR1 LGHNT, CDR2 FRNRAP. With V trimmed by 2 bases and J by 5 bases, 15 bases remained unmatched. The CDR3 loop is CASGLSLPTGVPRDTQYF. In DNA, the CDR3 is TGTGCTAGTGGTTTGTCCCTCCCGACAGGGGTGCCTAGAGATACGCAGTATTTT.

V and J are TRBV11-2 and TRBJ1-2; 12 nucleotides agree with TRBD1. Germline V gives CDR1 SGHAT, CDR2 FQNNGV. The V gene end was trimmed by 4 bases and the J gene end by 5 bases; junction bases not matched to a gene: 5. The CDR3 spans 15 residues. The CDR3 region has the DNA TGTGCCAGCAGCTACGGGACAGGGGGCGGATATGGCTACACCTTC. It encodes CASSYGTGGGYGYTF.

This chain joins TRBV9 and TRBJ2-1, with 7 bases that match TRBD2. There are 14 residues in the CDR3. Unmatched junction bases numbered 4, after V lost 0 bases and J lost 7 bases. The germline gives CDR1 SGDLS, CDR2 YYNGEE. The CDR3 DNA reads TGTGCCAGCAGCGTAGACGGGAGGCGAAATGAGCAGTTCTTC. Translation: CASSVDGRRNEQFF.

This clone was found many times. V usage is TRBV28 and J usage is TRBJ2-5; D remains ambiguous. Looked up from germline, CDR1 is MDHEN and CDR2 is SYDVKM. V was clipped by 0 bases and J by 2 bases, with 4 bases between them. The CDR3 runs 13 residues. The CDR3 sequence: CASSLWSQETQYF. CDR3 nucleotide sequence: TGTGCCAGCAGTTTATGGAGTCAAGAGACCCAGTACTTC.

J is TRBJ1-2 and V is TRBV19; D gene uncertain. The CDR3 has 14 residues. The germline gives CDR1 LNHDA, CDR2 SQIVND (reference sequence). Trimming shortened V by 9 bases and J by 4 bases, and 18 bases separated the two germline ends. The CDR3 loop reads CASTSIYGSYGYTF. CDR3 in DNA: TGTGCCAGCACATCAATATATGGATCCTATGGCTACACCTTC.